A single sample is the source of the 4 T cell receptor beta chains below, sequenced in a study of cytomegalovirus exposure and HLA in healthy donors. Use of 60 Vbeta and 13 Jbeta primers characterized the PCR. The assay was immunoSEQ multiplex PCR, and TCRdb's table has in-frame clones only and misses some. The table records 77,000 or so clones, around three quarters of them present only once. Input material: PBMCs. These receptors all stem from a woman between 40 and 50 years old in good health and CMV-seronegative.

This chain links TRBV28 with TRBJ1-1, with 9 bases identical to TRBD1. V trimming: 4 bases; J trimming: 1 base; junction bases outside the gene matches: 4. The CDR3 extends over 15 amino acids. Per the germline V gene, CDR1 is MDHEN and CDR2 is SYDVKM. CDR3 sequence reads: CASSSLDRGNTEAFF. CDR3 bases: TGTGCCAGCAGTTCCCTGGACAGGGGGAACACTGAAGCTTTCTTT.

This clone was counted only a few times. The J gene is TRBJ1-5, the V gene TRBV5-5; unclear D gene. V was shortened by 4 bases and J by 0 bases, with 8 bases between the two germline ends. The CDR3 contains 14 residues. Germline-derived CDR1 and CDR2 are SGHKS and YYEKEE (reference sequence). Written as DNA, the CDR3 is TGTGCCAGCAGCCCCCTAGGTAGCAATCAGCCCCAGCATTTT. Translated: CASSPLGSNQPQHF.

This clone has only one observation. The rearrangement joins TRBV28 to TRBJ2-1, with D perhaps TRBD1 (5 bases). V shed 2 bases and J shed 2 bases, with 7 bases lying between them. The CDR3 consists of 14 residues. Germline V CDR1 and CDR2: MDHEN, SYDVKM. The CDR3 region has the DNA TGTGCCAGCAGTTTAGACAGCACCTACAATGAGCAGTTCTTC. Its protein product is CASSLDSTYNEQFF.

The chain carries TRBV30 and TRBJ2-5; TRBD2 might be the D (5 bases). CDR1 and CDR2 (germline): GTSNPN, SVGIG (reference sequence). The CDR3 sequence is 14 residues long. Trimming pared 2 bases from V and 3 bases from J, leaving 13 bases between. The CDR3 DNA reads TGTGCCTGGAGTTCCGGGATCCTGAAAGAGACCCAGTACTTC. Translation gives CAWSSGILKETQYF.